This TCR beta chain was captured by sequencing in a study of T cell repertoires in cytomegalovirus infection. MiXCR, applied by TCRdb to the reads, yields one record per CDR3 protein. The sample shows hundreds of thousands of distinct CDR3 sequences, roughly a sixth of them seen only once. Trimming cost V 3 bases and J 4 bases, with 13 bases left between them. Germline CDR1 is KGHDR and CDR2 is SFDVKD. The CDR3 extends over 15 amino acids. This clonotype has more than one count but fewer than ten. The V and J genes are TRBV24-1 and TRBJ2-3; tentatively, D is TRBD2 (5 bases). Sequencing was carried out using PBMCs. The sequence came from a human donor in good health (CMV status not recorded). Some clones in this sample may be carry-over from other donors' samples. CDR3 bases: TGTGCCACCAGTGATCCGGTGTGGGGAGCAGATACGCAGTATTTT. Translation: CATSDPVWGADTQYF.